The 26 T cell receptor beta chains reported below all come from one sample, sequenced in a study of blood T cell repertoires in COVID-19. Measured with immunoSEQ multiplex PCR; TCRdb has only the in-frame clones, and not every one. The data contain around 620,000 clones, approximately 90% of them singletons. What was sequenced was peripheral blood. These receptors were taken from a woman between 18 and 29 years old with acute or convalescent COVID-19.

The rearrangement links TRBV5-6 to TRBJ2-1; no firm D call. The CDR3 has 15 residues. CDR1 SGHDT and CDR2 YYEEEE come from the germline V gene. V lost 1 base and J 3 bases, leaving 11 bases between the germline ends. The DNA of the CDR3 is TGTGCCAGCAGCTTGAGTCCCGGAGACTACAATGAGCAGTTCTTC. Translation: CASSLSPGDYNEQFF.

The chain carries TRBV15 and TRBJ1-2, with 7 bases identical to TRBD1. Germline CDR1 and CDR2: LNHNV and YYDKDF (reference sequence). The CDR3 extends over 14 amino acids. V shed 1 base, J shed 3 bases, and the junction held 2 bases outside the gene matches. CDR3 protein: CATSRGGTDYGYTF. The CDR3 nucleotides are TGTGCCACCAGCAGAGGAGGGACAGACTATGGCTACACCTTC.

The chain uses TRBV18 and TRBJ1-5, with D maybe TRBD1 (6 bases). Germline V gene lookup returns CDR1 KGHSH and CDR2 LQKENI. V shed 3 bases and J shed 6 bases, with 12 bases lying between them. The length of the CDR3 is 14 residues. CDR3 protein: CASSPPDRRQPQHF. For the CDR3, the DNA is TGTGCCAGCTCACCTCCAGACAGGCGTCAGCCCCAGCATTTT.

Of note for this clone: The junction departs from germline at one end; a sequencing error may be responsible. The CDR3 DNA reads as TGTGCCAGCAGCGAAGAAAAACTAGTAAAGTCAGATACGCAGTATTTT. Protein product: CASSEEKLVKSDTQYF. This sequence joins TRBV2 and TRBJ2-3; D possibly corresponds to TRBD2 (5 bases). The CDR3 is made up of 16 amino acids. Germline CDR1 reads SNHLY; CDR2 reads FYNNEI.

The chain couples TRBV7-2 to TRBJ2-7; 8 positions match TRBD2. Unmatched junction bases numbered 3, after V lost 5 bases and J lost 3 bases. The CDR3 covers 13 residues. Per germline, CDR1 SGHTA and CDR2 FQGNSA. CDR3 sequence (DNA): TGTGCCAGCAGCCGGGGGGGCCACTACGAGCAGTACTTC. It encodes CASSRGGHYEQYF. The whole variable domain, filled in from reference TRBV7-2 and TRBJ2-7, reads GAGVSQSPSNKVTEKGKDVELRCDPISGHTALYWYRQSLGQGLEFLIYFQGNSAPDKSGLPSDRFSAERTGGSVSTLTIQRTQQEDSAVYLCASSRGGHYEQYFGPGTRLTVT.

The chain has TRBV19 and TRBJ1-4; TRBD1 aligns across 9 bases. CDR1 LNHDA and CDR2 SQIVND come from the germline V gene (reference sequence). CDR3 length: 15 amino acids. The V and J ends lost 3 bases and 7 bases, in that order; junction bases with no gene match: 6. The CDR3 sequence is CASSIGGTGSEKLFF. The CDR3 coding sequence is TGTGCCAGTAGTATTGGCGGGACAGGGAGTGAAAAACTGTTTTTT.

This clone was recorded only once. The chain employs TRBV11-2 and TRBJ2-5; 9 nucleotides match TRBD2. V lost 1 base, J lost 5 bases, and 8 bases stayed unmatched. This CDR3 region has 16 residues. CDR1 and CDR2 (germline): SGHAT, FQNNGV. CDR3 coding DNA: TGTGCCAGCAGCTTAGTTTGGCGGGGGGGCTCTGAGACCCAGTACTTC. It codes for CASSLVWRGGSETQYF.

This sequence joins TRBV2 and TRBJ2-5; 9 nucleotides line up with TRBD1. CDR1 SNHLY and CDR2 FYNNEI come from the germline V gene. The CDR3 sequence is 12 residues long. J was trimmed by 5 bases and V by 11 bases; bases with no gene match: 6. The CDR3 loop reads CAATGGWETQYF. The CDR3 DNA reads TGTGCCGCCACAGGGGGCTGGGAGACCCAGTACTTC. Complete variable domain (other parts from reference TRBV2 and TRBJ2-5): EPEVTQTPSHQVTQMGQEVILRCVPISNHLYFYWYRQILGQKVEFLVSFYNNEISEKSEIFDDQFSVERPDGSNFTLKIRSTKLEDSAMYFCAATGGWETQYFGPGTRLLVL.

The genes are TRBV18 and TRBJ1-1; TRBD1 is a possible D gene (6 bases). From germline, CDR1 is KGHSH and CDR2 LQKENI. The CDR3 has 15 amino acids. V was pared by 4 bases and J by 0 bases, with 12 bases between. The CDR3 coding sequence is TGTGCCAGCTCACTAATGGACAGCATGAACACTGAAGCTTTCTTT. It specifies CASSLMDSMNTEAFF.

The chain joins TRBV29-1 to TRBJ2-7; tentatively, D is TRBD2 (6 bases). V lost 3 bases, J lost 2 bases, and 14 bases lay in between. CDR3 length equals 14 residues. Germline V gene data show CDR1 as SQVTM and CDR2 as ANQGSEA. CDR3 in amino acids: CSVEVWGVPYEQYF. CDR3 nucleotide sequence: TGCAGCGTTGAGGTGTGGGGGGTCCCCTACGAGCAGTACTTC.

This chain uses TRBV2 with TRBJ1-4; TRBD1 agrees at 9 bases. Germline V gene lookup returns CDR1 SNHLY and CDR2 FYNNEI. V gave up 4 bases and J gave up 7 bases; unmatched junction bases: 7. The CDR3 sequence is 15 residues long. The CDR3 nucleotides are TGTGCCAGCAGTGCTCCGGGACAGGGCGGTGAAAAACTGTTTTTT. This encodes CASSAPGQGGEKLFF.

The rearrangement uses TRBV5-6 and TRBJ2-7; weak D call: TRBD1 (6 bases). Germline loops: CDR1 SGHDT, CDR2 YYEEEE. V was shortened by 5 bases and J by 2 bases, with 14 bases between the two germline ends. This CDR3 is built from 14 residues. The CDR3 nucleotides read TGTGCCAGCAGTCTTGGGGGCCAGGCCTACGAGCAGTACTTC. Translating gives CASSLGGQAYEQYF.

The chain couples TRBV6-1 to TRBJ1-1; D gene unclear. The ends were cut back, 3 bases at V and 1 base at J, with 12 bases in the middle. This CDR3 contains 15 residues. Germline V gene sequence: CDR1 MNHNS, CDR2 SASEGT. In nucleotides, the CDR3 is TGTGCCAGCAGTGATGGTCGGGATACGAACACTGAAGCTTTCTTT. Amino acids: CASSDGRDTNTEAFF.

The J gene is TRBJ2-7, the V gene TRBV4-1, with 9 bases fitting TRBD1. This CDR3 has 16 residues. The V gene's germline CDR1 is MGHRA and CDR2 YSYEKL. The trim removed 1 base at V and 6 bases at J, leaving 10 bases unmatched. The CDR3, as DNA: TGCGCCAGCAGCCAAGGACCCCCCGACAGGGGGTCCGAGCAGTACTTC. Translating gives CASSQGPPDRGSEQYF.

V and J are TRBV29-1 and TRBJ1-2; D is undetermined. Germline V CDR1 and CDR2: SQVTM, ANQGSEA. The CDR3 covers 14 residues. V lost 5 bases and J lost 4, with 17 bases in between. This CDR3 reads CSVISARVGYGYTF. In DNA, the CDR3 is TGCAGCGTTATCTCAGCCCGGGTAGGCTATGGCTACACCTTC.

The gene calls are TRBV9 and TRBJ2-2; 12 bases are a match to TRBD2. Germline trimming cut 4 bases from V and 4 bases from J; bases unmatched to any gene: 5. Germline-derived CDR1 and CDR2 are SGDLS and YYNGEE. This CDR3 has 16 amino acids. The CDR3 coding sequence is TGTGCCAGCAGCTTACTAGCGGGGGGCTCCACCGGGGAGCTGTTTTTT. Amino acid sequence: CASSLLAGGSTGELFF.

The genes are TRBV7-2 and TRBJ1-6, with D perhaps matching TRBD1 (6 bases). The CDR3 is 17 amino acids. From germline, CDR1 is SGHTA and CDR2 FQGNSA. With 0 bases removed from V and 4 bases from J, the gap between germline ends came to 13 bases. The CDR3 DNA reads TGTGCCAGCAGCTTAGCAAGGGGGTGGGGGTATAATTCACCCCTCCACTTT. Encoded protein: CASSLARGWGYNSPLHF.

The chain employs TRBV3-1 (or the pseudogene TRBV3-2) and TRBJ1-2; 9 nucleotides line up with TRBD1. V dropped 3 bases and J dropped 3; count of bases not matched to a gene: 5. The germline V gene encodes CDR1 LGHDT and CDR2 YNNKEL (reference sequence). The CDR3 sequence is 15 residues long. The CDR3 coding sequence is TGTGCCAGCAGCCACAACAGGGGGCTCTACTATGGCTACACCTTC. It translates to CASSHNRGLYYGYTF.

The rearrangement links TRBV30 to TRBJ2-7, with 7 nucleotides matching TRBD2. Germline V CDR1 and CDR2: GTSNPN, SVGIG (reference sequence). Trimming cost V 1 base and J 6 bases; bases outside gene matches: 9. The CDR3 covers 14 residues. The CDR3 nucleotides read TGTGCCTGGAGTGGCGGGGAGGGGAGGGCCGAGCAGTACTTC. It yields the protein CAWSGGEGRAEQYF.

The chain couples TRBV21-1 to TRBJ1-2; TRBD1, the D gene given by the table, was not confirmed from the DNA. TRBV21-1 represents a pseudogene. CDR3 length equals 18 residues. CDR3 in amino acids: CASKGTAKDRGITVGYTF. CDR3 nucleotides: TGTGCCAGCAAGGGGACGGCGAAAGACAGGGGTATCACGGTTGGCTACACCTTC.

This clone was found a few times. The chain joins TRBV6-5 to TRBJ1-2; 12 bases align to TRBD1. Germline loops: CDR1 MNHEY, CDR2 SVGAGI. The CDR3 runs 16 residues. The V gene end was trimmed by 2 bases and the J gene end by 5 bases; junction bases not matched to a gene: 6. CDR3 loop: CASSYRGTGGLYGYTF. In DNA, the CDR3 is TGTGCCAGCAGTTACCGTGGGACAGGGGGCCTATATGGCTACACCTTC.

This clone was picked up one time. V gene TRBV11-2 combines with J gene TRBJ2-2; possible D gene TRBD1, 6 bases. Deletions cut 5 bases from V and 7 bases from J, with 8 bases between. Looked up from germline, CDR1 is SGHAT and CDR2 is FQNNGV. The CDR3 sequence is 12 residues long. The CDR3 loop reads CASSNRDGELFF. The DNA for the CDR3 is TGTGCCAGCAGCAACAGGGACGGGGAGCTGTTTTTT.

This sequence joins TRBV7-2 and TRBJ1-3; D is uncertain. The CDR3 has 15 amino acids. The ends were cut back, 0 bases at V and 0 bases at J, with 6 bases in the middle. Germline V gives CDR1 SGHTA, CDR2 FQGNSA. For the CDR3, the DNA is TGTGCCAGCAGCTTAGCCACATTCTCTGGAAACACCATATATTTT. The encoded protein is CASSLATFSGNTIYF. The full variable domain, completed using reference TRBV7-2 and TRBJ1-3, is GAGVSQSPSNKVTEKGKDVELRCDPISGHTALYWYRQSLGQGLEFLIYFQGNSAPDKSGLPSDRFSAERTGGSVSTLTIQRTQQEDSAVYLCASSLATFSGNTIYFGEGSWLTVV.

The chain's CDR3 is CASSIANRGPQETQYF. DNA for the CDR3: TGTGCCAGTAGTATAGCGAACAGGGGCCCTCAAGAGACCCAGTACTTC. The gene calls are TRBV19 and TRBJ2-5; 7 bases map to TRBD1. V lost 1 base and J lost 2; bases outside the gene matches: 7. CDR3 length: 16 residues. Germline V CDR1 and CDR2: LNHDA, SQIVND (reference sequence).

This rearrangement joins TRBV19 to TRBJ1-1; TRBD1 aligns across 9 bases. The CDR3 spans 21 residues. Germline V gives CDR1 LNHDA, CDR2 SQIVND (reference sequence). The V gene end was trimmed by 5 bases and the J gene end by 1 base; junction bases not matched to a gene: 23. CDR3 nucleotide sequence: TGTGCCAGTAGTCAAGGTCTGTGGGACAGGGTCGATAGTTTCACGAACACTGAAGCTTTCTTT. This sequence encodes CASSQGLWDRVDSFTNTEAFF.

V gene TRBV24-1 combines with J gene TRBJ1-2; 12 nucleotides align to TRBD1. This CDR3 spans 17 amino acids. Losses at the gene ends were 4 bases for V and 7 bases for J; bases not matched to a gene: 12. Germline V gene data show CDR1 as KGHDR and CDR2 as SFDVKD. CDR3 in amino acids: CATSESRGTGGPFGYTF. The CDR3 DNA reads as TGTGCCACCAGTGAATCACGTGGGACAGGGGGCCCATTTGGCTACACCTTC.